What follows are 8 T cell receptor beta chains derived from one specimen sequenced in a study of blood T cells in healthy people across ages. Together with a sample-barcoded 5' primer, a J-beta primer mix was included in a second PCR lasting roughly 6 to 12 cycles. TCRdb re-called the 5' RACE reads through MiXCR, storing one row per CDR3 protein. The table has about 1.7 million distinct CDR3 sequences, about 30% seen once. The sample taken for sequencing was blood. The receptors here all came from a woman aged 25 to 45 in good health.

Turning to this clonotype: With a much larger clone just one base away, this may be a read error. This chain uses TRBV3-1 with TRBJ2-1; TRBD2 aligns across 7 bases. The V gene end was trimmed by 4 bases and the J gene end by 12 bases; junction bases not matched to a gene: 6. The CDR3 is 12 amino acids. In germline, CDR1 is LGHDT, CDR2 YNNKEL (reference sequence). CDR3 region: CASSPTGGGQFF. The CDR3 DNA follows: TGTGCCAGCAGCCCTACGGGGGGTGGGCAGTTCTTC.

The sample holds a few counts of this clonotype. The gene calls are TRBV12-3 or TRBV12-4 and TRBJ2-3; D is ambiguous. The V and J ends lost 4 bases and 1 base respectively, with 15 bases between them. This CDR3 comprises 16 residues. DNA of the CDR3: TGTGCCAGCAGTTCTCCAGACGCCCCGGGCACAGATACGCAGTATTTT. This codes for CASSSPDAPGTDTQYF.

This clonotype has a handful of counts. This may be a read error: a much more frequent sequence differs by one nucleotide. The rearrangement links TRBV6-5 to TRBJ2-3; tentative D call: TRBD2 (5 bases). The CDR3 has 13 amino acids. Trimming stripped 8 bases from V and 2 bases from J, with 11 bases between. The germline V gene has CDR1 MNHEY and CDR2 SVGAGI. The DNA of the CDR3 is TGTGCCAGCTGTTCCGGGAACACAGATACGCAGTATTTT. It translates to CASCSGNTDTQYF.

In this sample, this clonotype turned up a few times. The chain combines TRBV2 with TRBJ2-7; the D is unclear. V was cut by 2 bases and J by 3 bases, with 11 bases left in between. CDR3 length: 14 amino acids. CDR1 is SNHLY, CDR2 FYNNEI, per germline. Here the CDR3 reads CASSERVDGYEQYF. CDR3 sequence (DNA): TGTGCCAGCAGTGAACGGGTCGATGGCTACGAGCAGTACTTC.

This clonotype has more than one count but fewer than ten. CDR3 loop: CSAGLAGRDTQYF. For the CDR3, the DNA is TGCAGTGCAGGACTAGCCGGGCGGGATACGCAGTATTTT. This chain links TRBV20-1 with TRBJ2-3; 8 nucleotides align to TRBD2. V was pared by 6 bases and J by 6 bases, with 8 bases of the junction left unmatched. This CDR3 spans 13 amino acids. From germline, CDR1 is DFQATT and CDR2 SNEGSKA (reference sequence).

The chain recombines TRBV12-3 or TRBV12-4 with TRBJ2-7, with 9 positions matching TRBD2. With V trimmed by 8 bases and J by 3 bases, 14 bases remained unmatched. The CDR3 is 16 residues long. CDR3 in amino acids: CASRAGASGANYEQYF. CDR3 nucleotides: TGTGCCAGCCGAGCCGGGGCTAGCGGGGCCAACTACGAGCAGTACTTC.

This clonotype was picked up a small number of times. This chain connects TRBV5-1 to TRBJ2-3, with 7 nucleotides matching TRBD1. J gave up 0 bases and V 4 bases, and 8 bases lay outside the gene matches. Germline V gene lookup returns CDR1 SGHRS and CDR2 YFSETQ. This CDR3 is built from 16 residues. CDR3 residues: CASSGQGVLSTDTQYF. The CDR3 bases are TGCGCCAGCAGCGGGCAGGGGGTTCTTAGCACAGATACGCAGTATTTT.

V gene TRBV2 combines with J gene TRBJ2-7; TRBD2 might be the D (5 bases). Per the germline V gene, CDR1 is SNHLY and CDR2 is FYNNEI. The length of the CDR3 is 14 residues. The V gene lost 2 bases and the J gene lost 0 bases, with 8 bases spanning the gap. The chain's CDR3 is CASSETLDSYEQYF. Written as DNA, the CDR3 is TGTGCCAGCAGTGAAACACTAGACTCCTACGAGCAGTACTTC.